What follows is one T cell receptor beta chain and its context. The sample comes from a study of T cell changes during pregnancy in multiple sclerosis. Here immunoSEQ multiplex PCR was the method, and the copy in TCRdb shows in-frame clones only, minus some. The sample records approximately 37,000 clones, roughly 91% being singletons. This receptor was taken from a female donor with multiple sclerosis, enrolled in a pregnancy study. The sequenced sample was CD4+ T cells from peripheral blood mononuclear cells, obtained in the third trimester of pregnancy.

As DNA, the CDR3 is TGTGCCAGCAGCTTAGGACGGCGGGGGGGCTCTTACAATGAGCAGTTCTTC. Protein sequence: CASSLGRRGGSYNEQFF. This chain uses TRBV11-2 with TRBJ2-1; 9 nucleotides line up with TRBD2. This CDR3 spans 17 amino acids. The trim removed 1 base at V and 4 bases at J, leaving 8 bases unmatched. Germline V gene lookup returns CDR1 SGHAT and CDR2 FQNNGV.